Below are 9 T cell receptor beta chains sequenced from a single sample in a study of technical replicates of blood from a few donors. The data were produced by immunoSEQ multiplex PCR, yet TCRdb's version contains in-frame clones alone and is incomplete. Of some 79,000 clones listed, about 90% are singletons. The sample taken for sequencing was T cells isolated from PBMCs. Source of these receptors: a human donor in good health. Some clones in this sample may be carry-over from other donors' samples.

V is TRBV9 and J is TRBJ1-5; D not certain. The V end lost 2 bases, the J end lost 1 base, and 7 bases lay between the germline ends. There are 14 residues in the CDR3. The germline CDR1 and CDR2 sequences are SGDLS and YYNGEE. CDR3 residues: CASSVWQSNQPQHF. The CDR3 nucleotides are TGTGCCAGCAGCGTGTGGCAGAGCAATCAGCCCCAGCATTTT.

The chain couples TRBV7-9 to TRBJ2-1; 8 nucleotides match TRBD1. Per the germline V gene, CDR1 is SEHNR and CDR2 is FQNEAQ (reference sequence). This CDR3 contains 16 residues. Trimming at V came to 5 bases and at J to 6 bases, leaving 12 bases not matched to a gene. This chain's CDR3 is CASSRTDRGRVNEQFF. The CDR3 bases are TGTGCCAGCAGCCGAACCGACAGGGGAAGAGTCAATGAGCAGTTCTTC.

The V call is TRBV11-3, the J call TRBJ2-7, with 7 bases fitting TRBD1. The CDR3 length is 15 residues. With 1 base clipped from V and 6 bases from J, the junction kept 9 bases outside the gene matches. CDR1 SGHNT and CDR2 YENEEA come from the germline V gene. CDR3 sequence reads: CASSLGGQVISEQYF. Written as DNA, the CDR3 is TGTGCCAGCAGCTTAGGTGGACAGGTAATTTCCGAGCAGTACTTC.

CDR3 region: CASSLFQSGRDRNEQYF. The CDR3 region has the DNA TGTGCCAGCAGCTTATTCCAATCCGGGAGAGATAGGAACGAGCAGTACTTC. The J gene is TRBJ2-7, the V gene TRBV5-4; tentatively, D is TRBD2 (6 bases). V gave up 2 bases and J gave up 5 bases, with 23 bases separating them. The CDR3 consists of 17 residues. The germline V gene has CDR1 SGHNT and CDR2 YYREEE (reference sequence).

The rearrangement uses TRBV30 and TRBJ2-4; the D gene is possibly TRBD2 (5 bases). Germline lookup yields CDR1 GTSNPN and CDR2 SVGIG (reference sequence). Between the trimmed V and J ends, which lost 3 bases and 8 bases, there was a span of 14 bases. The CDR3 spans 13 residues. The CDR3 DNA reads TGTGCCTGGAGCGACGGGAAGTTGGACATTCAGTACTTC. Its protein is CAWSDGKLDIQYF.

The rearrangement links TRBV14 to TRBJ2-6; D possibly corresponds to TRBD1 (6 bases). Trimming removed 6 bases from V and 2 bases from J, with 8 bases in between. The V gene's germline CDR1 is SGHDN and CDR2 FVKESK. The CDR3 is 14 amino acids. The CDR3 DNA reads as TGTGCCAGCAGAGGACAGACTGGGGCCAACGTCCTGACTTTC. Its protein is CASRGQTGANVLTF.

This chain links TRBV9 with TRBJ2-7; 7 nucleotides line up with TRBD2. CDR1 is SGDLS and CDR2 is YYNGEE in the germline V gene. This CDR3 comprises 15 residues. V lost 2 bases to trimming and J lost 2 bases; unmatched junction nucleotides: 7. The CDR3 nucleotides read TGTGCCAGCAGCGTGGGTATGGGAGGGGCCTACGAGCAGTACTTC. Translating gives CASSVGMGGAYEQYF.

The CDR3 sequence: CASSQDLGRDYEQYF. The DNA for the CDR3 is TGTGCCAGCAGCCAAGATCTTGGACGGGACTACGAGCAGTACTTC. The chain joins TRBV14 to TRBJ2-7; D possibly corresponds to TRBD2 (5 bases). Germline CDR1 and CDR2: SGHDN and FVKESK. Trimming took off 0 bases at V and 3 bases at J, with 12 bases between the two ends. CDR3 size: 15 residues.

The chain carries TRBV4-1 and TRBJ2-5; D may be TRBD2 (6 bases). The CDR3 has 15 amino acids. Germline V gene sequence: CDR1 MGHRA, CDR2 YSYEKL. Trimming shortened V by 1 base and J by 4 bases, and 13 bases separated the two germline ends. The CDR3 nucleotides read TGCGCCAGCAGCCAAGTCCACGTCGGGGGAGAGACCCAGTACTTC. This sequence encodes CASSQVHVGGETQYF.